This TCR beta chain was obtained from a study of cytomegalovirus exposure and HLA in healthy donors. Study-level points and caveats: One later analysis, an examination of the 90 to 150 validation repertoires, found that first-cohort TCR clusters tended to co-occur in them. 150 to 200 TCR beta chains were listed as cytomegalovirus-associated. For cytomegalovirus status, the classifier reportedly gave diagnoses with high specificity and sensitivity.

Trimming left V 3 bases short and J 4 bases short, with 16 bases between. CDR1 SGHRS and CDR2 YFSETQ come from the germline V gene. The CDR3 loop spans 15 amino acids. Using immunoSEQ multiplex PCR, the repertoire was profiled, and TCRdb retains in-frame clones only, with some absent. Of more than 85,000 clones in the sample, more than 70% are singletons; the top ten hold around 1.8%. For this clone: Antigen: not known.

Sequenced sample: PBMCs. This TCR came from a woman aged 18-29 years in good health and CMV-seronegative. The chain is built from TRBV5-1 and TRBJ1-2, with D hard to call. CDR3 protein: CASSSGIFGAYGYTF. For the CDR3, the DNA is TGCGCCAGCAGCTCCGGGATCTTCGGAGCCTATGGCTACACCTTC. Complete variable domain (other parts from reference TRBV5-1 and TRBJ1-2): KAGVTQTPRYLIKTRGQQVTLSCSPISGHRSVSWYQQTPGQGLQFLFEYFSETQRNKGNFPGRFSGRQFSNSRSEMNVSTLELGDSALYLCASSSGIFGAYGYTFGSGTRLTVV.